The 19 T cell receptor beta chains below were found in one sample sequenced in a study of blood T cell repertoires in COVID-19. Measured with immunoSEQ multiplex PCR; TCRdb has only the in-frame clones, and not every one. The repertoire includes 300,000 to 350,000 clones, 89% of them detected once, and just under 4% sits in the top ten. Sequenced: peripheral blood. The source of these receptors is a woman aged 55-69 years with COVID-19, enrolled during active disease.

The chain employs TRBV27 and TRBJ2-3; 9 nucleotides agree with TRBD1. Trimming took 1 base from V and 4 from J; bases not matched to a gene: 6. The length of the CDR3 is 16 residues. Germline V gives CDR1 MNHEY, CDR2 SMNVEV (reference sequence). The CDR3 region has the DNA TGTGCCAGCAGTTTATTGGGACAGGGTTTCGCAGATACGCAGTATTTT. Amino acid sequence: CASSLLGQGFADTQYF.

J is TRBJ1-2 and V is TRBV5-1, with 8 bases aligning to TRBD1. Trimming at V came to 5 bases and at J to 7 bases, leaving 16 bases not matched to a gene. Germline loops: CDR1 SGHRS, CDR2 YFSETQ. This CDR3 spans 16 amino acids. Here the CDR3 DNA reads TGCGCCAGCAGTTCTTATATGACAGGGGTGGGCGTTGGCTACACCTTC. As protein: CASSSYMTGVGVGYTF. Combining the CDR3 with reference TRBV5-1 and TRBJ1-2 gives the whole variable domain KAGVTQTPRYLIKTRGQQVTLSCSPISGHRSVSWYQQTPGQGLQFLFEYFSETQRNKGNFPGRFSGRQFSNSRSEMNVSTLELGDSALYLCASSSYMTGVGVGYTFGSGTRLTVV.

J is TRBJ1-1 and V is TRBV28, with D tentatively TRBD1 (5 bases). The germline V gene encodes CDR1 MDHEN and CDR2 SYDVKM. Deletions cut 8 bases from V and 4 bases from J, with 17 bases between. CDR3 length: 14 residues. The CDR3 DNA is TGTGCCAGCTCCGGGGGGGGAAGGGGCACTGAAGCTTTCTTT. As protein: CASSGGGRGTEAFF.

The chain uses TRBV5-1 and TRBJ2-1; no firm D call. V was shortened by 2 bases and J by 5 bases, with 8 bases between the two germline ends. Germline assignment: CDR1 SGHRS and CDR2 YFSETQ. The CDR3 totals 13 residues. The DNA of the CDR3 is TGCGCCAGCAGCTTCCTTAATGACAATGAGCAGTTCTTC. Its protein is CASSFLNDNEQFF.

The V gene is TRBV3-1 (or the pseudogene TRBV3-2), the J gene TRBJ2-1, with TRBD2 as a possible D gene (7 bases). The CDR3 runs 18 residues. The germline V gene encodes CDR1 LGHDT and CDR2 YNNKEL (reference sequence). Trimming stripped 6 bases from V and 3 bases from J, with 24 bases between. Here the CDR3 reads CASSRTQQAGAFYNEQFF. CDR3 sequence (DNA): TGTGCCAGCAGTCGGACTCAACAGGCGGGGGCATTCTACAATGAGCAGTTCTTC.

The chain joins TRBV5-1 to TRBJ2-1, with 7 bases identical to TRBD2. Germline CDR1 and CDR2: SGHRS and YFSETQ. CDR3 length: 14 amino acids. V lost 4 bases and J lost 9; bases outside the gene matches: 10. The CDR3 DNA is TGCGCCAGCAGCGTTTGGGGGGGATTCAGTGAGCAGTTCTTC. It yields the protein CASSVWGGFSEQFF.

The genes are TRBV7-3 and TRBJ2-7; possible D gene TRBD1, 6 bases. Per the germline V gene, CDR1 is SGHTA and CDR2 is FQGTGA. This CDR3 has 13 amino acids. With 3 bases removed from V and 7 bases from J, the gap between germline ends came to 13 bases. The CDR3 DNA follows: TGTGCCAGCAGCTTCTCATCCACAGGGGAGCAGTACTTC. Translating gives CASSFSSTGEQYF. The complete variable domain, with remaining parts taken from reference TRBV7-3 and TRBJ2-7, reads GAGVSQTPSNKVTEKGKYVELRCDPISGHTALYWYRQSLGQGPEFLIYFQGTGAADDSGLPNDRFFAVRPEGSVSTLKIQRTERGDSAVYLCASSFSSTGEQYFGPGTRLTVT.

The chain recombines TRBV4-1 with TRBJ2-7, with 9 bases fitting TRBD1. Trimming cost V 2 bases and J 3 bases; bases outside gene matches: 2. Germline CDR1 and CDR2: MGHRA and YSYEKL. This CDR3 has 14 amino acids. DNA of the CDR3: TGCGCCAGCAGCCAAAAGACAGGGGGCTACGAGCAGTACTTC. Amino acid sequence: CASSQKTGGYEQYF.

Only one count was recorded for this clone. This chain uses TRBV9 with TRBJ1-1; D might be TRBD1 (5 bases). The CDR3 has 13 residues. Between the trimmed V and J ends, which lost 3 bases and 1 base, there was a span of 7 bases. Germline CDR1 SGDLS, CDR2 YYNGEE. CDR3 coding DNA: TGTGCCAGCAGCGGCGACAGGAACACTGAAGCTTTCTTT. Its translation is CASSGDRNTEAFF.

The chain employs TRBV7-8 and TRBJ1-4; D gene uncertain. The CDR3 extends over 14 amino acids. Looked up from germline, CDR1 is SGHVS and CDR2 is FQNEAQ. V lost 1 base, J lost 5 bases, and 8 bases lay in between. CDR3 bases: TGTGCCAGCAGCTTAGTAACGGGGAATGAAAAACTGTTTTTT. This gives the protein CASSLVTGNEKLFF.

The J gene is TRBJ1-2, the V gene TRBV5-1; a possible D gene is TRBD1 (6 bases). This CDR3 has 12 amino acids. The V gene's germline CDR1 is SGHRS and CDR2 YFSETQ. Trimming took 4 bases from V and 5 from J, leaving 9 bases between them. CDR3 sequence reads: CASSIQGYGYTF. The CDR3, as DNA: TGCGCCAGCAGCATACAGGGTTATGGCTACACCTTC.

The V call is TRBV30, the J call TRBJ2-2; D remains ambiguous. Trimming left V 2 bases short and J 4 bases short, with 11 bases between. Germline V gene sequence: CDR1 GTSNPN, CDR2 SVGIG (reference sequence). The CDR3 runs to 14 residues. The CDR3, as DNA: TGTGCCTGGAGTCCGACCGAGCGCACCGGGGAGCTGTTTTTT. This translates into CAWSPTERTGELFF.

This clone was observed many times. The V and J genes are TRBV2 and TRBJ2-3; a possible D gene is TRBD1 (6 bases). Germline V lookup: CDR1 SNHLY, CDR2 FYNNEI. The V end lost 2 bases, the J end lost 0 bases, and 9 bases lay between the germline ends. This CDR3 is built from 15 residues. In nucleotides, the CDR3 is TGTGCCAGCAGTGAATTAGACAGGAGCACAGATACGCAGTATTTT. It encodes CASSELDRSTDTQYF.

J is TRBJ1-4 and V is TRBV18, with D uncertain. The CDR3 has 14 residues. Germline CDR1 KGHSH, CDR2 LQKENI. Trimming cost V 2 bases and J 4 bases, with 8 bases left between them. CDR3 in DNA: TGTGCCAGCTCACCATTACCGAGTAATGAAAAACTGTTTTTT. Its translation: CASSPLPSNEKLFF.

The rearrangement joins TRBV5-1 to TRBJ1-2; no firm D call. Germline V gene lookup returns CDR1 SGHRS and CDR2 YFSETQ. V gave up 5 bases and J gave up 2 bases, with 13 bases separating them. CDR3 length: 14 amino acids. The CDR3 protein is CASRTVELNYGYTF. The CDR3 nucleotides read TGCGCCAGCAGAACAGTCGAACTGAACTATGGCTACACCTTC.

This clone was counted a few times. This chain connects TRBV7-6 to TRBJ2-1; 7 nucleotides line up with TRBD1. Germline V gene sequence: CDR1 SGHVS, CDR2 FNYEAQ. CDR3 length equals 15 residues. Unmatched junction bases numbered 10, after V lost 6 bases and J lost 5 bases. The DNA for the CDR3 is TGTGCCAGCAGTTCTACAGGGGAAGTCCACAATGAGCAGTTCTTC. Amino acids: CASSSTGEVHNEQFF.

V usage is TRBV20-1 and J usage is TRBJ2-7; TRBD2 might be the D (7 bases). The length of the CDR3 is 15 residues. Germline V gene lookup returns CDR1 DFQATT and CDR2 SNEGSKA (reference sequence). V shed 3 bases and J shed 5 bases, with 20 bases lying between them. Here the CDR3 DNA reads TGCAGTGCTAGTCAGAGGGGGGAGGGTTGGGACGAGCAGTACTTC. Translated, it gives CSASQRGEGWDEQYF.

The rearrangement uses TRBV6-5 and TRBJ1-2; D is unresolved. V shed 2 bases and J shed 0 bases, with 10 bases lying between them. In germline, CDR1 is MNHEY, CDR2 SVGAGI. The CDR3 loop spans 15 amino acids. In DNA form, the CDR3 reads TGTGCCAGCAGTTACCTCAGTAAAGCTAACTATGGCTACACCTTC. Its translation: CASSYLSKANYGYTF.

The chain combines TRBV7-9 with TRBJ2-7; D remains ambiguous. The CDR3 is made up of 12 amino acids. Trimming left V 1 base short and J 6 bases short, with 7 bases between. Germline CDR1 is SEHNR and CDR2 is FQNEAQ (reference sequence). The CDR3 protein is CASSLDEREQYF. CDR3 bases: TGTGCCAGCAGCTTAGATGAGCGCGAGCAGTACTTC.